Below, one T cell receptor (beta chain) is given with its context. This sample was taken from a study of blood T cell repertoires in COVID-19. Study background: COVID-19 samples collected from the United States, Italy and Spain covered acute and convalescent phases. PBMCs, B-cell-depleted T cells, or T cells provided the cDNA or gDNA that made up the material.

As handled by the study authors: Estimation of nucleated cell counts relied on the amplification of reference gene primers. The data were produced by immunoSEQ multiplex PCR, yet TCRdb's version contains in-frame clones alone and is incomplete. V and J calls and clone size are copied from that table; D and trimming were computed from the DNA. The sample holds roughly 58,000 clones; 84% are singletons and the top ten take roughly 15%. This clonotype was obtained from a man between 65 and 85 years old with active COVID-19. Sequencing was performed on peripheral blood.

CDR3 nucleotides: TGTGCCAGCAGCCGACTAGCGGGGGCCTACGAGCAGTACTTC. Encoded protein: CASSRLAGAYEQYF. The V and J genes are TRBV11-2 and TRBJ2-7; 12 bases align to TRBD2. This CDR3 spans 14 amino acids. V lost 5 bases, J lost 2 bases, and 1 base stayed unmatched. Germline assignment: CDR1 SGHAT and CDR2 FQNNGV.